This T cell receptor (beta chain) was sequenced during a study of TIL therapy for anti-PD-1-resistant metastatic lung cancer. CDR3 length: 14 residues. CDR1 and CDR2 (germline): MNHEY, SVGAGI. Between the trimmed V and J ends, which lost 7 bases and 4 bases, there was a span of 13 bases. The libraries were made with immunoSEQ v3. Clones were read by immunoSEQ multiplex PCR, and TCRdb kept only the in-frame ones, dropping some. This table has under 70,000 clones, roughly 80% appearing once. Indicated time point: pre-treatment sample, taken before nivolumab and TIL therapy. This chain connects TRBV6-5 to TRBJ1-4; D unclear. The receptor was derived from a person aged 25 to 79 with non-small cell lung cancer. The specimen comprised blood, sampled at baseline. The DNA for the CDR3 is TGTGCCAGCACCCAACGATGGGGTAATGAAAAACTGTTTTTT. Translated, it gives CASTQRWGNEKLFF.